The 20 T cell receptor beta chains listed next were all sequenced from one sample in a study of T-cell memory formation after mild COVID-19. TCRdb reprocessed the 5' RACE reads with MiXCR, giving one entry per CDR3 protein. Among some 150,000 distinct CDR3 sequences listed, 19% were seen once. Sequences were obtained from PBMCs or a T cell subset sorted from them (not recorded which). These receptors were obtained from an adult woman who had mild COVID-19 (a few samples of this study predate the infection). Cell type and time point are not known.

The chain combines TRBV5-1 with TRBJ2-2; possible D gene TRBD1, 5 bases. The CDR3 sequence is 16 residues long. V lost 7 bases to trimming and J lost 4 bases, with 20 bases between them. Germline V CDR1 and CDR2: SGHRS, YFSETQ. In DNA form, the CDR3 reads TGCGCCAGCGGAGCCCAACGGACAAGCGTCACCGGGGAGCTGTTTTTT. Encoded protein: CASGAQRTSVTGELFF.

The J gene is TRBJ2-5, the V gene TRBV4-3; tentatively, D is TRBD2 (6 bases). The germline V and J ends were trimmed by 3 bases and 5 bases, with 16 bases remaining between them. Germline CDR1 LGHNA, CDR2 YSLEER. This CDR3 has 15 residues. CDR3 bases: TGCGCCAGCAGCCACCTATCGAGAGGGAGGGAGACCCAGTACTTC. It yields the protein CASSHLSRGRETQYF.

The V call is TRBV2, the J call TRBJ2-3; tentatively, D is TRBD1 or TRBD2 (5 bases each). Per the germline V gene, CDR1 is SNHLY and CDR2 is FYNNEI. Trimming left V 8 bases short and J 0 bases short, with 18 bases between. The CDR3 loop spans 16 amino acids. The CDR3 nucleotides read TGTGCCAGCTTCGGGGCTGTGAGAGATAGCACAGATACGCAGTATTTT. This codes for CASFGAVRDSTDTQYF.

This chain connects TRBV4-1 to TRBJ1-5; TRBD1 might be the D (6 bases). Germline assignment: CDR1 MGHRA and CDR2 YSYEKL. V was trimmed by 1 base and J by 4 bases, leaving 11 bases between them. This CDR3 comprises 15 residues. The CDR3 loop is CASSQAWTVNQPQHF. The CDR3 DNA is TGCGCCAGCAGCCAAGCGTGGACAGTTAATCAGCCCCAGCATTTT.

This clonotype was recorded a few times. V gene TRBV5-1 combines with J gene TRBJ1-1; D is perhaps TRBD1 (6 bases). The CDR3 runs 16 residues. CDR1 and CDR2 from the germline V gene are SGHRS and YFSETQ. The V end lost 7 bases, the J end lost 1 base, and 20 bases lay between the germline ends. CDR3 bases: TGCGCCAGCGGGGGCTTGGCTCGGGGGCAGAACACTGAAGCTTTCTTT. It is translated as CASGGLARGQNTEAFF.

The chain recombines TRBV5-1 with TRBJ2-2; D perhaps matches TRBD1 (5 bases). The germline V and J ends were trimmed by 0 bases and 13 bases, with 16 bases remaining between them. The CDR3 totals 14 residues. CDR1 and CDR2 from the germline V gene are SGHRS and YFSETQ. For the CDR3, the DNA is TGCGCCAGCAGCTTGGTAGAAACAGGACGGAGGCTGTTTTTT. It yields the protein CASSLVETGRRLFF.

The chain couples TRBV7-9 to TRBJ2-7; 7 nucleotides match TRBD1. J gave up 4 bases and V 2 bases, and 8 bases lay outside the gene matches. CDR1 is SEHNR, CDR2 FQNEAQ, per germline (reference sequence). CDR3 length equals 15 residues. The CDR3 DNA reads TGTGCCAGCAGCTTACCCTACAGGGGTGGGTACGAGCAGTACTTC. Translated: CASSLPYRGGYEQYF.

In its sample, this clonotype was seen once. The chain has TRBV7-6 and TRBJ1-2; no firm D call. V lost 9 bases and J lost 1, with 24 bases in between. CDR1 and CDR2 (germline): SGHVS, FNYEAQ. CDR3 length: 17 residues. CDR3 residues: CASSQRAGGQFNYGYTF. CDR3 coding DNA: TGTGCCAGTAGTCAACGCGCAGGAGGTCAATTTAACTATGGCTACACCTTC.

This clonotype was observed many times. CDR3: CASSLAGTSYNEQFF. As DNA, the CDR3 is TGTGCCAGCAGCTTGGCAGGCACCTCCTACAATGAGCAGTTCTTC. V is TRBV7-3 and J is TRBJ2-1, with D unclear. In germline, CDR1 is SGHTA, CDR2 FQGTGA. Trimming cost V 3 bases and J 0 bases, with 9 bases left between them. The CDR3 covers 15 residues. The variable domain in full, completed from reference TRBV7-3 and TRBJ2-1, reads GAGVSQTPSNKVTEKGKYVELRCDPISGHTALYWYRQSLGQGPEFLIYFQGTGAADDSGLPNDRFFAVRPEGSVSTLKIQRTERGDSAVYLCASSLAGTSYNEQFFGPGTRLTVL.

This clonotype was seen repeatedly, ten times or more. The rearrangement uses TRBV7-3 and TRBJ2-2; unclear D gene. CDR3 size: 14 residues. Germline V CDR1 and CDR2: SGHTA, FQGTGA. The V and J ends lost 5 bases and 5 bases respectively, with 12 bases between them. CDR3 coding DNA: TGTGCCAGCAGCGCTACGCCTCAGACCGGGGAGCTGTTTTTT. As protein: CASSATPQTGELFF.

This clonotype was seen a handful of times. V usage is TRBV30 and J usage is TRBJ1-2, with 8 bases fitting TRBD1. Unmatched junction bases numbered 10, after V lost 5 bases and J lost 8 bases. The germline gives CDR1 GTSNPN, CDR2 SVGIG (reference sequence). The CDR3 is made up of 13 amino acids. DNA for the CDR3: TGTGCCTGGGTCAGGCAGGGGGCTGGAGGCTACACCTTC. Its translation: CAWVRQGAGGYTF.

The J gene is TRBJ2-3, the V gene TRBV3-1; D is undetermined. From germline, CDR1 is LGHDT and CDR2 YNNKEL (reference sequence). This CDR3 spans 15 amino acids. Trimming took 0 bases from V and 2 from J, leaving 9 bases between them. The CDR3 loop reads CASSQDLLNTDTQYF. DNA for the CDR3: TGTGCCAGCAGCCAAGACTTACTCAACACAGATACGCAGTATTTT.

J is TRBJ1-1 and V is TRBV3-1, with 7 bases that match TRBD1. Germline values: CDR1 LGHDT, CDR2 YNNKEL (reference sequence). This CDR3 region has 12 residues. V lost 6 bases and J lost 6; bases outside the gene matches: 4. CDR3 sequence reads: CASSDRVAEAFF. The CDR3 nucleotides read TGTGCCAGCAGTGACAGGGTCGCTGAAGCTTTCTTT.

As to this clonotype: The junction departs from germline at one end; a sequencing error may be responsible. The chain recombines TRBV12-3 or TRBV12-4 with TRBJ2-7, with D tentatively TRBD1 (6 bases). This CDR3 is built from 12 residues. DNA of the CDR3: TGTGCCAGCAGTTCCTCCGGGACAAAGAGCTCTTTC. As protein: CASSSSGTKSSF.

The chain uses TRBV30 and TRBJ2-2, with D perhaps matching TRBD1 (6 bases). Germline-derived CDR1 and CDR2 are GTSNPN and SVGIG (reference sequence). Trimming took off 5 bases at V and 0 bases at J, with 16 bases between the two ends. The CDR3 sequence is 16 residues long. CDR3 DNA: TGTGCCTGGGAGACAGGTCTCGTCGCGAACACCGGGGAGCTGTTTTTT. As protein: CAWETGLVANTGELFF.

V usage is TRBV6-2 or TRBV6-3 and J usage is TRBJ2-6, with D possibly matching TRBD2 (5 bases). Germline lookup yields CDR1 MNHEY and CDR2 SVGEGT. Trimming stripped 6 bases from V and 0 bases from J, with 15 bases between. The CDR3 totals 17 residues. CDR3 nucleotide sequence: TGTGCCAGCAGAGACTACGGTCCCCCCTCTGGGGCCAACGTCCTGACTTTC. This sequence encodes CASRDYGPPSGANVLTF.

This clonotype turned up a few times. The gene calls are TRBV7-9 and TRBJ1-1; D is unclear. The CDR3 has 12 residues. V lost 6 bases and J lost 1, with 6 bases in between. The germline V gene encodes CDR1 SEHNR and CDR2 FQNEAQ (reference sequence). CDR3 sequence reads: CASSPTNTEAFF. Here the CDR3 DNA reads TGTGCCAGCAGTCCGACGAACACTGAAGCTTTCTTT.

V is TRBV6-2 or TRBV6-3 and J is TRBJ1-1; D is ambiguous. The CDR3 loop spans 14 amino acids. V was pared by 2 bases and J by 2 bases, with 9 bases between. Germline CDR1 MNHEY, CDR2 SVGEGT. This CDR3 reads CASSYAVANTEAFF. CDR3 coding DNA: TGTGCCAGCAGTTACGCCGTGGCAAACACTGAAGCTTTCTTT.

This clonotype came up a few times. This sequence joins TRBV7-9 and TRBJ2-7; 14 nucleotides line up with TRBD2. CDR1 SEHNR and CDR2 FQNEAQ come from the germline V gene (reference sequence). The CDR3 runs 18 residues. Germline trimming cut 5 bases from V and 4 bases from J; bases unmatched to any gene: 13. The chain's CDR3 is CASSPYGTSGRLLYEQYF. The CDR3 bases are TGTGCCAGCAGCCCATACGGGACTAGCGGGAGACTCCTATACGAGCAGTACTTC.

The chain is built from TRBV7-2 and TRBJ2-1; 9 bases align to TRBD2. The CDR3 has 15 residues. The V segment lost 1 base and the J segment 9 bases; nucleotides outside the gene matches: 7. Germline V gives CDR1 SGHTA, CDR2 FQGNSA. CDR3 bases: TGTGCCAGCAGCTTAGGCGGGAGGGCCAAGGTTGAGCAGTTCTTC. Its protein is CASSLGGRAKVEQFF.